A single sample is the source of the 13 T cell receptor beta chains below, sequenced in a study of vaccination effects on CD4 cells after COVID-19. No antigen is known for these receptors. Sequencing used immunoSEQ multiplex PCR; TCRdb keeps in-frame clones, though not all of them. This sample has fewer than 90,000 clones; more than 65% occur once, and the top ten carry about 5%. CD4+ T cells specific for antigen were expanded with viral peptide pools by the ViraFEST assay before sequencing. At the end of approximately 10 days of culture, CD4+ T cells were isolated. A positive SARS-CoV-2 PCR test fell between March and December 2020. The sample here was CD4+ T cells from PBMCs cultured with HIV peptides, taken before COVID-19 vaccination. Subset in this sample: HIV-1 Nef peptide pool negative control/reference culture. Receptor source: a human donor who had a prior SARS-CoV-2 infection.

V is TRBV24-1 and J is TRBJ2-3; 11 bases match TRBD1. Trimming cost V 0 bases and J 6 bases; bases outside gene matches: 1. The CDR3 spans 15 residues. From germline, CDR1 is KGHDR and CDR2 SFDVKD. The DNA of the CDR3 is TGTGCCACCAGTGATTTGGGGACAGGGGGTGATACGCAGTATTTT. It is translated as CATSDLGTGGDTQYF.

CDR3 bases: TGTGCCAGCAGCCAAGACAGGTTTAGCTCCTACGAGCAGTACTTC. Encoded protein: CASSQDRFSSYEQYF. This chain connects TRBV5-6 to TRBJ2-7; tentative D call: TRBD1 (6 bases). There are 15 residues in the CDR3. Per germline, CDR1 SGHDT and CDR2 YYEEEE. V lost 4 bases to trimming and J lost 0 bases, with 14 bases between them.

The V and J genes are TRBV2 and TRBJ1-6; D gene unclear. Trimming shortened V by 3 bases and J by 3 bases, and 12 bases separated the two germline ends. Looked up from germline, CDR1 is SNHLY and CDR2 is FYNNEI. The CDR3 is 16 residues long. The CDR3 bases are TGTGCCAGCAGTGACGATTTGGCGATCTATAATTCACCCCTCCACTTT. It specifies CASSDDLAIYNSPLHF.

There are a few counts of this clone. The V gene is TRBV7-3, the J gene TRBJ1-5; D gene ambiguous. CDR1 SGHTA and CDR2 FQGTGA come from the germline V gene. The V end lost 0 bases, the J end lost 4 bases, and 7 bases lay between the germline ends. This CDR3 comprises 14 residues. The CDR3 coding sequence is TGTGCCAGCAGCTTAACGGGCCCGAATCAGCCCCAGCATTTT. Amino acids: CASSLTGPNQPQHF. Supplemented by reference TRBV7-3 and TRBJ1-5, the full variable domain reads GAGVSQTPSNKVTEKGKYVELRCDPISGHTALYWYRQSLGQGPEFLIYFQGTGAADDSGLPNDRFFAVRPEGSVSTLKIQRTERGDSAVYLCASSLTGPNQPQHFGDGTRLSIL.

The J gene is TRBJ2-5, the V gene TRBV18; D gene uncertain. Germline V gives CDR1 KGHSH, CDR2 LQKENI. With 3 bases removed from V and 5 bases from J, the gap between germline ends came to 10 bases. The CDR3 length is 13 residues. The CDR3 here is CASSPSLSETQYF. CDR3 coding DNA: TGTGCCAGCTCACCCTCTCTTTCGGAGACCCAGTACTTC.

The chain has TRBV7-6 and TRBJ1-1, with 7 bases that match TRBD1. The CDR3 length is 16 residues. Per the germline V gene, CDR1 is SGHVS and CDR2 is FNYEAQ. The ends lost 0 bases at V and 3 bases at J; junction bases unmatched: 7. The CDR3, as DNA: TGTGCCAGCAGCTTAGCCCTGACAGGGAAGCACACTGAAGCTTTCTTT. Amino acids: CASSLALTGKHTEAFF.

J is TRBJ2-7 and V is TRBV7-6, with TRBD2 matching 9 bases. The germline CDR1 and CDR2 sequences are SGHVS and FNYEAQ. The CDR3 runs 14 residues. The V and J ends lost 5 bases and 2 bases, in that order; junction bases with no gene match: 4. In DNA form, the CDR3 reads TGTGCCAGCAGCGCCGCGGGGGGGGCCTACGAGCAGTACTTC. Translated, it gives CASSAAGGAYEQYF.

As DNA, the CDR3 is TGTGCCAGCACCGGTACGGGGATCACAGATACGCAGTATTTT. It specifies CASTGTGITDTQYF. The V call is TRBV6-5, the J call TRBJ2-3; D may be TRBD2 (5 bases). CDR1 MNHEY and CDR2 SVGAGI come from the germline V gene. The CDR3 spans 14 residues. Trimming took off 7 bases at V and 2 bases at J, with 13 bases between the two ends.

The chain recombines TRBV6-5 with TRBJ2-3; D may correspond to TRBD1 or TRBD2 (5 bases each). Trimming removed 5 bases from V and 0 bases from J, with 9 bases in between. Germline CDR1 reads MNHEY; CDR2 reads SVGAGI. The CDR3 has 14 amino acids. The CDR3 reads CASSPRDSTDTQYF. The CDR3 nucleotides read TGTGCCAGCAGTCCCCGGGACAGCACAGATACGCAGTATTTT.

The chain joins TRBV3-1 (or the pseudogene TRBV3-2) to TRBJ2-1, with unresolved D. Trimming removed 2 bases at V and 2 bases at J, with 13 bases between. The length of the CDR3 is 16 residues. Per the germline V gene, CDR1 is LGHDT and CDR2 is YNNKEL (reference sequence). CDR3 DNA: TGTGCCAGCAGCCAATTCTTCGCGGCAACCTACAATGAGCAGTTCTTC. Amino acids: CASSQFFAATYNEQFF.

V gene TRBV2 combines with J gene TRBJ1-1; 8 bases match TRBD1. Per germline, CDR1 SNHLY and CDR2 FYNNEI. The CDR3 spans 16 residues. V dropped 1 base and J dropped 1; count of bases not matched to a gene: 5. As DNA, the CDR3 is TGTGCCAGCAGTGAAGACGGGGGGACAGGGAACACTGAAGCTTTCTTT. Protein sequence: CASSEDGGTGNTEAFF.

This chain connects TRBV7-2 to TRBJ1-1, with a tentative D call TRBD1 (5 bases). V lost 0 bases, J lost 5 bases, and 10 bases lay in between. Germline lookup yields CDR1 SGHTA and CDR2 FQGNSA. The CDR3 spans 14 residues. CDR3 coding DNA: TGTGCCAGCAGCTTAGCGTATCGGGGGACTGAAGCTTTCTTT. Protein product: CASSLAYRGTEAFF.

CDR3 DNA: TGTGCCTGGACCGGGACAGGAGAAAGGGGGGCCAACGTCCTGACTTTC. Encoded protein: CAWTGTGERGANVLTF. This sequence joins TRBV30 and TRBJ2-6, with 8 bases that match TRBD1. CDR1 GTSNPN and CDR2 SVGIG come from the germline V gene (reference sequence). The CDR3 is 16 amino acids. Trimming at V came to 4 bases and at J to 4 bases, leaving 9 bases not matched to a gene.